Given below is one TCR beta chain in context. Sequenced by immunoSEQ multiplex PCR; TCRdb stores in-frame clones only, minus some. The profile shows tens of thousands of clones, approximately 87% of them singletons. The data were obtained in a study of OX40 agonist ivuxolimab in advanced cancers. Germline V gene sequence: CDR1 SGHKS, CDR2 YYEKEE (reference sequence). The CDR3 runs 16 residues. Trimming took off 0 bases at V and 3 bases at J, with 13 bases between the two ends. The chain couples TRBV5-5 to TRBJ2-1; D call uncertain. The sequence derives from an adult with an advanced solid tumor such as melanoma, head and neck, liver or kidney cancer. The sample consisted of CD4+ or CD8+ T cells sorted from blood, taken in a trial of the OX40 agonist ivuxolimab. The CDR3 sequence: CASSLDADPDYNEQFF. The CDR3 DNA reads TGTGCCAGCAGCTTGGACGCGGATCCTGACTACAATGAGCAGTTCTTC.